This T cell receptor (beta chain) stems from a study of T cells after yellow fever vaccination. Looking at the study overall: SMART-Seq v4 Ultra Low Input served to prepare low-cell-number fractions.

Study results and caveats: Post-booster samples contained most primary-vaccination clones (about 95% CD4, almost 90% CD8).

5'RACE template switching generated TCR cDNA, adding a universal primer site and UMIs. MiXCR was run by TCRdb on the 5' RACE reads, yielding one entry per CDR3 protein. The sample yields more than 95,000 distinct CDR3 sequences, approximately 9% seen once. As concerns this clonotype: Its antigen is as yet unknown.

Per germline, CDR1 LGHNA and CDR2 YNFKEQ. This CDR3 region has 13 residues. Trimming shortened V by 6 bases and J by 4 bases, and 11 bases separated the two germline ends. This sequence was found in a man between 18 and 29 years old who received the YFV17D yellow fever vaccine. Sample: CD8+ T cells sorted from PBMCs, taken on the day of the yellow fever booster vaccination. This rearrangement joins TRBV4-2 to TRBJ2-3; D might be TRBD2 (5 bases). This CDR3 reads CASSPRGSDTQYF. The CDR3 DNA reads as TGTGCCAGCAGTCCACGGGGTTCAGATACGCAGTATTTT.